Listed below are T cell receptor beta chains from one sample, sequenced in a study of CD8 T cells in Susac syndrome. TCRdb reanalysed the immunoSEQ multiplex PCR reads using MiXCR and keeps one entry per CDR3 protein. The sample lists 71,000 or so distinct CDR3 sequences, 93% occurring once. The sequenced material came from CD4+ T cells from PBMCs. The receptors were sampled from a human donor with Susac syndrome. The CDR3 runs from the conserved cysteine through the conserved F or W. The D gene is left open where the match is weak.

j_gene: TRBJ2-1
len: 18
v_gene: TRBV10-3
d_gene: -
CDR3nt: TGTGCCATCAGTGAGGGATTCGGGGTCCAGGGGTCCTACAATGAGCAGTTCTTC
CDR3aa: CAISEGFGVQGSYNEQFF

j_gene: TRBJ1-4
len: 14
v_gene: TRBV19
d_gene: -
CDR3nt: TGTGCCAGTAGTATAGATCCAGGGGATGAAAAACTGTTTTTT
CDR3aa: CASSIDPGDEKLFF

j_gene: TRBJ1-3
len: 14
v_gene: TRBV3-1
d_gene: TRBD1
CDR3nt: TGTGCCAGCAGCCCTGGACAGGGCTCGCTCACCATATATTTT
CDR3aa: CASSPGQGSLTIYF

j_gene: TRBJ2-7
len: 14
v_gene: TRBV18
d_gene: TRBD1
CDR3nt: TGTGCCAGCTCACAACAGGGGTTATACTACGAGCAGTACTTC
CDR3aa: CASSQQGLYYEQYF

j_gene: TRBJ2-7
len: 16
v_gene: TRBV14
d_gene: -
CDR3nt: TGTGCCAGCAGCCAAGATGGGCTTGGCCGCTCCTACGAGCAGTACTTC
CDR3aa: CASSQDGLGRSYEQYF

j_gene: TRBJ2-1
len: 19
v_gene: TRBV13
d_gene: TRBD2
CDR3nt: TGTGCCAGCAGCACTAGTGACGGGACTAGCGGGGGGGCCTACAATGAGCAGTTCTTC
CDR3aa: CASSTSDGTSGGAYNEQFF

j_gene: TRBJ1-6
len: 17
v_gene: TRBV28
d_gene: TRBD1
CDR3nt: TGTGCCAGCATCCCGACGAGGGGAAGGGGGCATAATTCACCCCTCCACTTT
CDR3aa: CASIPTRGRGHNSPLHF

j_gene: TRBJ2-7
len: 13
v_gene: TRBV28
d_gene: TRBD1
CDR3nt: TGTGCCAGTGGACAGGGGGCCTCCTACGAGCAGTACTTC
CDR3aa: CASGQGASYEQYF

j_gene: TRBJ1-5
len: 15
v_gene: TRBV7-2
d_gene: TRBD1
CDR3nt: TGTGCCAGCAGCTCTGGGACAGGGGGCAGGCAGCCCCAGCATTTT
CDR3aa: CASSSGTGGRQPQHF

j_gene: TRBJ2-2
len: 13
v_gene: TRBV19
d_gene: -
CDR3nt: TGTGCCAGTAGTATTGGGAACACCGGGGAGCTGTTTTTT
CDR3aa: CASSIGNTGELFF

j_gene: TRBJ1-1
len: 11
v_gene: TRBV30
d_gene: -
CDR3nt: TGTGCCTGGTGGGCGAACACTGAAGCTTTCTTT
CDR3aa: CAWWANTEAFF

j_gene: TRBJ1-5
len: 15
v_gene: TRBV12-3/TRBV12-4
d_gene: -
CDR3nt: TGTGCCAGCAGTTTAGCCGCGTATAGCAATCAGCCCCAGCATTTT
CDR3aa: CASSLAAYSNQPQHF

j_gene: TRBJ2-5
len: 17
v_gene: TRBV7-2
d_gene: TRBD1
CDR3nt: TGTGCCAGCAGCTTAATAGGTGGACAGGGAGCACGAGAGACCCAGTACTTC
CDR3aa: CASSLIGGQGARETQYF

j_gene: TRBJ2-1
len: 13
v_gene: TRBV4-3
d_gene: -
CDR3nt: TGCGCCAGCAGCCAAGGTTCATACAATGAGCAGTTCTTC
CDR3aa: CASSQGSYNEQFF